This T cell receptor beta chain originates from a study of blood T cell repertoires in COVID-19. Across the whole study: There were acute and convalescent COVID-19 samples, and they came from the United States, Italy and Spain. T cells, B-cell-depleted T cells, or PBMCs supplied cDNA or gDNA.

The assay was immunoSEQ multiplex PCR, and TCRdb's table has in-frame clones only and misses some. The sample holds fewer than 45,000 clones, over 80% seen once. This TCR was recovered from a woman aged 40 to 50 with acute or convalescent COVID-19. Sequenced: peripheral blood.

The CDR3 loop reads CASFPGRAFNQPQHF. The CDR3 DNA reads TGTGCCAGTTTCCCGGGCAGGGCCTTCAATCAGCCCCAGCATTTT. The rearrangement links TRBV19 to TRBJ1-5, with TRBD1 as a possible D gene (5 bases). Germline assignment: CDR1 LNHDA and CDR2 SQIVND (reference sequence). This CDR3 contains 15 residues. V lost 8 bases to trimming and J lost 3 bases, with 17 bases between them.